This entry lists 32 T cell receptor beta chains sequenced from one sample in a study of T-cell reconstitution after alpha-beta-depleted transplantation in children. Unique molecular identifiers were used in preparing the TCRbeta library. TCRdb independently ran MiXCR on the PCR reads; one entry per CDR3 protein. Of 200,000 to 300,000 distinct CDR3 sequences in the sample, roughly 25% were seen once. The sequences come from PBMCs, collected before TCRalphabeta/CD19-depleted stem cell transplant. The receptors were gathered from a girl under 10 years old with Fanconi anemia, due to receive a stem cell transplant.

This clonotype was recorded at least ten times. V and J are TRBV20-1 and TRBJ2-7, with 11 bases aligning to TRBD2. This CDR3 contains 14 residues. J gave up 7 bases and V 4 bases, and 9 bases lay outside the gene matches. The V gene's germline CDR1 is DFQATT and CDR2 SNEGSKA (reference sequence). CDR3 bases: TGCAGTGCTACTAGCGGGAGGCCCCCTTGGGAGCAGTACTTC. As protein: CSATSGRPPWEQYF.

The chain employs TRBV7-2 and TRBJ2-1; 7 bases line up with TRBD2. This CDR3 has 17 amino acids. The ends lost 4 bases at V and 8 bases at J; junction bases unmatched: 17. In germline, CDR1 is SGHTA, CDR2 FQGNSA. The CDR3 coding sequence is TGTGCCAGCAGCTACAAGTACGGACTAGTGACGAACTATGAGCAGTTCTTC. Its translation is CASSYKYGLVTNYEQFF.

This clonotype was observed at least ten times. The chain uses TRBV12-3 or TRBV12-4 and TRBJ1-1; TRBD1 aligns across 7 bases. The V segment lost 7 bases and the J segment 0 bases; nucleotides outside the gene matches: 8. The CDR3 consists of 15 residues. The CDR3: CASTADRVLNTEAFF. The CDR3 DNA reads as TGTGCCAGCACCGCAGACAGGGTCCTGAACACTGAAGCTTTCTTT.

This rearrangement joins TRBV12-3 or TRBV12-4 to TRBJ1-6, with D perhaps matching TRBD1 (5 bases). V was pared by 2 bases and J by 6 bases, with 11 bases between. This CDR3 is 15 amino acids long. The CDR3 nucleotides are TGTGCCAGCAGTTTAAAGGGACCGAGTAATTCACCCCTCCACTTT. Translated, it gives CASSLKGPSNSPLHF.

The rearrangement uses TRBV7-9 and TRBJ1-2, with D perhaps matching TRBD1 (5 bases). The CDR3 is 12 amino acids. CDR1 and CDR2 from the germline V gene are SEHNR and FQNEAQ (reference sequence). Trimming took 8 bases from V and 4 from J, leaving 11 bases between them. The CDR3 loop reads CASGLGTYGYTF. The CDR3 DNA reads TGTGCCAGCGGCCTCGGGACCTATGGCTACACCTTC.

This clonotype was observed a handful of times. V and J are TRBV20-1 and TRBJ2-1, with 8 bases that match TRBD2. The CDR3 runs to 15 residues. The germline CDR1 and CDR2 sequences are DFQATT and SNEGSKA (reference sequence). Trimming at V came to 2 bases and at J to 4 bases, leaving 7 bases not matched to a gene. For the CDR3, the DNA is TGCAGTGCTAGAATAGCGGGAAGAGATTACAATGAGCAGTTCTTC. Translation: CSARIAGRDYNEQFF.

This clonotype was recorded many times. The chain links TRBV29-1 to TRBJ2-7; D is unclear. The V gene lost 0 bases and the J gene lost 4 bases, with 1 base spanning the gap. The germline V gene encodes CDR1 SQVTM and CDR2 ANQGSEA. The CDR3 extends over 10 amino acids. CDR3 region: CSVEDYEQYF. As DNA, the CDR3 is TGCAGCGTTGAAGATTACGAGCAGTACTTC.

This clonotype was counted at least ten times. The CDR3 protein is CASSFREGSSPLHF. The DNA for the CDR3 is TGTGCCAGCAGTTTCAGGGAGGGGTCTTCACCCCTCCACTTT. The rearrangement joins TRBV27 to TRBJ1-6; D possibly corresponds to TRBD1 (5 bases). The V end was cut by 3 bases, the J end by 9 bases, with 12 bases between. In germline, CDR1 is MNHEY, CDR2 SMNVEV (reference sequence). CDR3 size: 14 residues.

The chain joins TRBV11-2 to TRBJ2-5; D remains unclear. CDR3 length: 20 amino acids. Germline values: CDR1 SGHAT, CDR2 FQNNGV. V was pared by 2 bases and J by 2 bases, with 27 bases between. The CDR3 nucleotides read TGTGCCAGCAGCTTATGGGCGAGAAACCTGAACCCAGTCCTACAAGAGACCCAGTACTTC. It encodes CASSLWARNLNPVLQETQYF.

This clonotype was picked up a small number of times. The J gene is TRBJ2-1, the V gene TRBV7-8; no firm D call. Germline CDR1 reads SGHVS; CDR2 reads FQNEAQ. This CDR3 comprises 13 residues. Between the trimmed V and J ends, which lost 1 base and 8 bases, there was a span of 9 bases. The CDR3 region has the DNA TGTGCCAGCAGCTTAGGGATTGGGGATGAGCAGTTCTTC. Its protein is CASSLGIGDEQFF.

This clonotype is a singleton in its sample. This chain links TRBV20-1 with TRBJ2-3, with a tentative D call TRBD1 (6 bases). V lost 3 bases to trimming and J lost 1 base, with 11 bases between them. This CDR3 is built from 14 residues. CDR1 and CDR2 (germline): DFQATT, SNEGSKA (reference sequence). The CDR3, as DNA: TGCAGTGCTAGTAGGGGGAGTCGCACAGATACGCAGTATTTT. Protein product: CSASRGSRTDTQYF.

This clonotype has only a few counts. This chain joins TRBV7-3 and TRBJ2-7; 7 bases are a match to TRBD1. V was pared by 7 bases and J by 5 bases, with 8 bases of the junction left unmatched. Germline loops: CDR1 SGHTA, CDR2 FQGTGA. This CDR3 is built from 13 residues. The CDR3 is CASITKGGHEQYF. CDR3 sequence (DNA): TGTGCCAGCATCACAAAAGGGGGCCACGAGCAGTACTTC.

This clonotype was detected many times. The genes are TRBV12-3 or TRBV12-4 and TRBJ2-7, with TRBD2 matching 15 bases. This CDR3 region has 15 residues. Trimming removed 5 bases from V and 7 bases from J; junction bases left unmatched: 6. The CDR3 DNA reads TGTGCCAGCAGTCAAGGACTAGCGGGAGGGGGGGAGCAGTACTTC. As protein: CASSQGLAGGGEQYF.

This clonotype was found many times. The chain has TRBV3-1 and TRBJ2-1; D not resolved. CDR3 length equals 13 residues. Germline V gene sequence: CDR1 LGHDT, CDR2 YNNKEL (reference sequence). The V end lost 2 bases, the J end lost 10 bases, and 12 bases lay between the germline ends. This chain's CDR3 is CASSQLDRGEQFF. The CDR3 DNA sequence: TGTGCCAGCAGCCAACTCGATCGAGGCGAGCAGTTCTTC.

This clonotype came up a few times. J is TRBJ1-2 and V is TRBV20-1; 9 positions match TRBD1. Per the germline V gene, CDR1 is DFQATT and CDR2 is SNEGSKA (reference sequence). This CDR3 is 12 amino acids long. J gave up 7 bases and V 3 bases, and 3 bases lay outside the gene matches. The CDR3 region has the DNA TGCAGTGCTAGCAGGACAGGGGCTGGCTACACCTTC. Protein: CSASRTGAGYTF.

V usage is TRBV29-1 and J usage is TRBJ2-7; D ambiguous. Germline lookup yields CDR1 SQVTM and CDR2 ANQGSEA. V lost 5 bases to trimming and J lost 2 bases, with 13 bases between them. The CDR3 sequence is 13 residues long. In DNA form, the CDR3 reads TGCAGCGTTAGTGCCTCCTTACCCTACGAGCAGTACTTC. This translates into CSVSASLPYEQYF.

This sequence joins TRBV10-3 and TRBJ2-1; D is undetermined. Trimming took off 0 bases at V and 7 bases at J, with 10 bases between the two ends. The CDR3 is 14 residues long. CDR1 is ENHRY, CDR2 SYGVKD, per germline. The CDR3 sequence is CAISESEAGNEQFF. CDR3 DNA sequence: TGTGCCATCAGTGAGTCAGAGGCTGGGAATGAGCAGTTCTTC.

This sequence joins TRBV24-1 and TRBJ2-2, with D perhaps matching TRBD1 (5 bases). CDR3 length: 14 residues. Germline V gene lookup returns CDR1 KGHDR and CDR2 SFDVKD. V lost 4 bases and J lost 3, with 8 bases in between. This chain's CDR3 is CATSDLTDTGELFF. CDR3 DNA sequence: TGTGCCACCAGTGACCTGACAGACACCGGGGAGCTGTTTTTT.

This clonotype was found many times. The CDR3 DNA follows: TGCAGTGGAGGGAGGCGGGCTTTCTTT. Amino acids: CSGGRRAFF. The rearrangement links TRBV20-1 to TRBJ1-1; the D is unclear. Germline CDR1 and CDR2: DFQATT and SNEGSKA (reference sequence). Between the trimmed V and J ends, which lost 7 bases and 11 bases, there was a span of 11 bases. This CDR3 region has 9 residues.

This clonotype was counted at least ten times. This chain uses TRBV29-1 with TRBJ2-7; D possibly matches TRBD1 or TRBD2 (6 bases each). This CDR3 is 13 amino acids long. The germline CDR1 and CDR2 sequences are SQVTM and ANQGSEA. The V end was cut by 5 bases, the J end by 3 bases, with 14 bases between. CDR3 bases: TGCAGCGTTATAGGGGGGCGCAGCTACGAGCAGTACTTC. Encoded protein: CSVIGGRSYEQYF.

This clonotype has just a few counts. The J gene is TRBJ2-7, the V gene TRBV6-6; D gene uncertain. The germline gives CDR1 MNHNY, CDR2 SVGAGI (reference sequence). This CDR3 contains 11 residues. V lost 5 bases, J lost 5 bases, and 7 bases lay in between. The CDR3 region has the DNA TGTGCCAGCAGTCGGCGCGACGAGCAGTACTTC. This gives the protein CASSRRDEQYF.

This clonotype has a handful of counts. The V call is TRBV18, the J call TRBJ2-7, with TRBD2 matching 7 bases. The CDR3 loop spans 17 amino acids. V dropped 2 bases and J dropped 3; count of bases not matched to a gene: 13. In germline, CDR1 is KGHSH, CDR2 LQKENI. CDR3 residues: CASSPLSAGVGNYEQYF. CDR3 bases: TGTGCCAGCTCACCATTGAGTGCGGGAGTAGGTAACTACGAGCAGTACTTC.

The gene calls are TRBV21-1 and TRBJ1-1; the DNA was not compared with TRBD1, the D call given in the table. TRBV21-1 is deemed a pseudogene. This CDR3 has 16 residues. The CDR3 loop reads CASSKVGTTPNTEAFF. CDR3 nucleotides: TGTGCCAGCAGCAAAGTAGGGACAACCCCTAACACTGAAGCTTTCTTT.

This chain joins TRBV29-1 and TRBJ2-1; TRBD1 agrees at 10 bases. CDR1 and CDR2 (germline): SQVTM, ANQGSEA. After removal of 7 bases from V and 9 bases from J, the junction contained 9 bases not matched to a gene. The CDR3 spans 13 residues. CDR3 residues: CSAGTGVSSEQFF. Here the CDR3 DNA reads TGCAGCGCAGGGACAGGGGTCAGTAGTGAGCAGTTCTTC.

This clonotype was seen at least ten times. The chain is built from TRBV29-1 and TRBJ2-3, with TRBD1 as a possible D gene (6 bases). Germline V gives CDR1 SQVTM, CDR2 ANQGSEA. This CDR3 is 15 amino acids long. Trimming took off 4 bases at V and 0 bases at J, with 14 bases between the two ends. CDR3 amino acids: CSVVSGASSTDTQYF. In DNA, the CDR3 is TGCAGCGTTGTTTCAGGGGCCTCTAGCACAGATACGCAGTATTTT.

This clonotype showed up just a few times. The chain employs TRBV28 and TRBJ2-7; D gene ambiguous. Germline V gene data show CDR1 as MDHEN and CDR2 as SYDVKM. The CDR3 contains 14 residues. V lost 1 base, J lost 6 bases, and 13 bases lay in between. CDR3: CASSLYPALSEQYF. DNA for the CDR3: TGTGCCAGCAGTTTATATCCCGCCCTGAGCGAGCAGTACTTC.

This clonotype has a handful of counts. The V call is TRBV20-1, the J call TRBJ1-2; 10 bases align to TRBD1. This CDR3 has 14 amino acids. J was trimmed by 7 bases and V by 5 bases; bases with no gene match: 10. Germline lookup yields CDR1 DFQATT and CDR2 SNEGSKA (reference sequence). CDR3 region: CSADEGQGIFGYTF. For the CDR3, the DNA is TGCAGTGCTGACGAGGGACAGGGGATTTTTGGCTACACCTTC.

V gene TRBV7-2 combines with J gene TRBJ2-3, with TRBD1 as a possible D gene (6 bases). Germline-derived CDR1 and CDR2 are SGHTA and FQGNSA. The CDR3 is 13 residues long. V gave up 0 bases and J gave up 8 bases, with 9 bases separating them. Here the CDR3 reads CASSLAPGVTQYF. CDR3 coding DNA: TGTGCCAGCAGCTTAGCGCCAGGGGTTACGCAGTATTTT.

The chain carries TRBV7-2 and TRBJ2-1; 11 bases are a match to TRBD2. Losses at the gene ends were 1 base for V and 5 bases for J; bases not matched to a gene: 7. The CDR3 loop spans 17 amino acids. The V gene's germline CDR1 is SGHTA and CDR2 FQGNSA. CDR3 residues: CASSLDQTSGVDNEQFF. CDR3 bases: TGTGCCAGCAGCTTAGACCAGACTAGCGGGGTGGACAATGAGCAGTTCTTC.

The chain carries TRBV23-1 and TRBJ2-1; 8 nucleotides match TRBD1. TRBV23-1 is an open reading frame whose function is uncertain. This CDR3 has 14 amino acids. Trimming took 4 bases from V and 6 from J; bases not matched to a gene: 5. The CDR3: CASSPRTGPNEQFF. The CDR3 coding sequence is TGCGCCAGCAGTCCGAGGACAGGGCCCAATGAGCAGTTCTTC.

This clonotype was counted at least ten times. The chain couples TRBV29-1 to TRBJ2-3; the match to TRBD2 covers 14 bases. The V segment lost 7 bases and the J segment 3 bases; nucleotides outside the gene matches: 3. This CDR3 comprises 14 residues. CDR1 and CDR2 from the germline V gene are SQVTM and ANQGSEA. CDR3 nucleotides: TGCAGCGGGGGACTAGCGGGAGTAACAGATACGCAGTATTTT. Protein: CSGGLAGVTDTQYF.

This clonotype showed up many times. V and J are TRBV9 and TRBJ2-3; TRBD2 might be the D (5 bases). The germline gives CDR1 SGDLS, CDR2 YYNGEE. V was trimmed by 3 bases and J by 2 bases, leaving 7 bases between them. The CDR3 is made up of 13 amino acids. Written as DNA, the CDR3 is TGTGCCAGCAGCGCCCGGGACACAGATACGCAGTATTTT. Its translation is CASSARDTDTQYF.